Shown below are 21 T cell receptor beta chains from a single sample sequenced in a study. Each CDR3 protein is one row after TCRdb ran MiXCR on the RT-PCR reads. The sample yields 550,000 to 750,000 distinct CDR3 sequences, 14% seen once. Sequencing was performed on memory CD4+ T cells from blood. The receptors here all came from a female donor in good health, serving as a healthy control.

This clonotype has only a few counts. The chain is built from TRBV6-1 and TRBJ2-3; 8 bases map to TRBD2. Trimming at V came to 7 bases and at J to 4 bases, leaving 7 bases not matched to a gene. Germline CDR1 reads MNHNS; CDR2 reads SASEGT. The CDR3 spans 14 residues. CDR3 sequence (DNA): TGTGCCAGCACGTCGGGGGGGCCCTCAGATACGCAGTATTTT. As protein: CASTSGGPSDTQYF.

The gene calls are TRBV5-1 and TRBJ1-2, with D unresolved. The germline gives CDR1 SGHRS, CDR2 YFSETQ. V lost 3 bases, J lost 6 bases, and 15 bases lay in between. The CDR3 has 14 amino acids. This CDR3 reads CASSSITGENGYTF. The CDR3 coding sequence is TGCGCCAGCAGCTCCATTACCGGGGAAAATGGCTACACCTTC. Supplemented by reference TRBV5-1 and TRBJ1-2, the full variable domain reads KAGVTQTPRYLIKTRGQQVTLSCSPISGHRSVSWYQQTPGQGLQFLFEYFSETQRNKGNFPGRFSGRQFSNSRSEMNVSTLELGDSALYLCASSSITGENGYTFGSGTRLTVV.

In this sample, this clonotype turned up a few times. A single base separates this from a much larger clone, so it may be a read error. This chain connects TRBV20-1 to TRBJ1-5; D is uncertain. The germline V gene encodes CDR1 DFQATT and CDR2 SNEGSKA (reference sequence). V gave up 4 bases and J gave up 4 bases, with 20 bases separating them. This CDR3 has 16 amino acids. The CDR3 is CSAIGRGISTNQPQHF. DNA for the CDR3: TGCAGTGCTATAGGACGGGGAATTAGTACGAATCAGCCCCAGCATTTT.

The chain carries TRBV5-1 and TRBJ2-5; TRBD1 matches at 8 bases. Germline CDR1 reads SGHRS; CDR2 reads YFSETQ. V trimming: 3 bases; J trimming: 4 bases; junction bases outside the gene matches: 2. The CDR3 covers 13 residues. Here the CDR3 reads CASSWDRRETQYF. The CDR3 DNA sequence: TGCGCCAGCAGCTGGGACAGGCGAGAGACCCAGTACTTC.

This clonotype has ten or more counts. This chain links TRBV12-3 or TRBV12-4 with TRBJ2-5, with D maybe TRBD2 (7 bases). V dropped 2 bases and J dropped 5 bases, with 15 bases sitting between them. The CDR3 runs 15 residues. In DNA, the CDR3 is TGTGCCAGCAGTTTAAGGGGAGGGGGTGTTGAGACCCAGTACTTC. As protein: CASSLRGGGVETQYF.

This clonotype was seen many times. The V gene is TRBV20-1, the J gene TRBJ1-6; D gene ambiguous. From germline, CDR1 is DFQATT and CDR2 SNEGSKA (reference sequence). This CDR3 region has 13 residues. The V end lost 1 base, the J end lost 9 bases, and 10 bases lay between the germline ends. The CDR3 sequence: CSARGGKRSPLHF. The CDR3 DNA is TGCAGTGCTAGAGGAGGGAAGCGTTCACCCCTCCACTTT.

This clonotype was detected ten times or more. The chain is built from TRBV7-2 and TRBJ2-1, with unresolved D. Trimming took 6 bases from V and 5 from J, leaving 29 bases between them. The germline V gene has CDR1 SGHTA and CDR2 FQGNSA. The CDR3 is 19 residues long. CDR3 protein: CASRQDPNLVANTDNEQFF. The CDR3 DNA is TGTGCCAGCAGGCAAGACCCGAATCTGGTGGCCAACACCGACAATGAGCAGTTCTTC.

CDR3 residues: CASSSDFSSYNEQFF. The CDR3 coding sequence is TGCGCCAGCAGTTCAGACTTCTCCTCCTACAATGAGCAGTTCTTC. The chain links TRBV5-1 to TRBJ2-1, with unresolved D. Germline CDR1 SGHRS, CDR2 YFSETQ. The V and J ends lost 5 bases and 0 bases respectively, with 12 bases between them. The CDR3 contains 15 residues.

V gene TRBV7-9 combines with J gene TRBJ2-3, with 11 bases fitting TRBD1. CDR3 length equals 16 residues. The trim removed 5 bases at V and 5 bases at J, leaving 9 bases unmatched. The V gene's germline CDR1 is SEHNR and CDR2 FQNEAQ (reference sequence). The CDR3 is CASSRSDRGLRDTQYF. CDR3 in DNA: TGTGCCAGCAGCCGATCGGACAGGGGGCTCCGAGATACGCAGTATTTT.

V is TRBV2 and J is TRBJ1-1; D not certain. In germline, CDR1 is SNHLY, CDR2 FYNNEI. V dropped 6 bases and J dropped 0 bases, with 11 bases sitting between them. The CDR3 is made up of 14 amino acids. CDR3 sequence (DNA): TGTGCCAGCAGGGAGACGGTCATGAACACTGAAGCTTTCTTT. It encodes CASRETVMNTEAFF.

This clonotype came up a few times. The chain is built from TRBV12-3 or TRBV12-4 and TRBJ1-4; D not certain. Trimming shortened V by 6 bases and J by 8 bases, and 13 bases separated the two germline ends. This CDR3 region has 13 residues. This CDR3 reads CASSTIGGEKLFF. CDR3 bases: TGTGCCAGCAGCACCATCGGAGGCGAAAAACTGTTTTTT.

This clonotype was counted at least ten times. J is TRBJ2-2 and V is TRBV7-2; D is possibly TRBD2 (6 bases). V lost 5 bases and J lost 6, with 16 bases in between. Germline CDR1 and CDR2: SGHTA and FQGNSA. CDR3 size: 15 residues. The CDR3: CASSARWGESGELFF. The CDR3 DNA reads TGTGCCAGCAGCGCAAGATGGGGGGAGTCCGGGGAGCTGTTTTTT.

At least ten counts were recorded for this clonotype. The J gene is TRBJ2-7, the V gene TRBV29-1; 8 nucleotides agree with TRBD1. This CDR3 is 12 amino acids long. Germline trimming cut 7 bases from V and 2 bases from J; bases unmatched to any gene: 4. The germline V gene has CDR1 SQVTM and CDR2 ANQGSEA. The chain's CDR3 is CSARQGTYEQYF. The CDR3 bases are TGCAGCGCCCGACAGGGGACCTACGAGCAGTACTTC.

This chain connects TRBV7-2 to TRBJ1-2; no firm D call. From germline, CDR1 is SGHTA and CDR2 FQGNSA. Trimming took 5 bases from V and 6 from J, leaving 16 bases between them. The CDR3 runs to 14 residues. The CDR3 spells CASSPLARPDGYTF. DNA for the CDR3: TGTGCCAGCAGCCCCCTGGCCAGACCCGATGGCTACACCTTC.

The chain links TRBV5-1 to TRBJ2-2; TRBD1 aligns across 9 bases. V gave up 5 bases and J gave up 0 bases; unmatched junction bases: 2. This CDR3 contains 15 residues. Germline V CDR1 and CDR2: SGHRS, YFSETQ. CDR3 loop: CASRQGAPNTGELFF. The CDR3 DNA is TGCGCCAGCAGACAGGGGGCCCCGAACACCGGGGAGCTGTTTTTT.

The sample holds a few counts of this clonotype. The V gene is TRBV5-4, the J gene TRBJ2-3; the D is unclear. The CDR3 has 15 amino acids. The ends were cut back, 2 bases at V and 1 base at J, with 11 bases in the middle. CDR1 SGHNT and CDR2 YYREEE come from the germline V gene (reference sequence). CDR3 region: CASSFWNQGTDTQYF. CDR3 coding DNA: TGTGCCAGCAGCTTTTGGAACCAAGGCACAGATACGCAGTATTTT.

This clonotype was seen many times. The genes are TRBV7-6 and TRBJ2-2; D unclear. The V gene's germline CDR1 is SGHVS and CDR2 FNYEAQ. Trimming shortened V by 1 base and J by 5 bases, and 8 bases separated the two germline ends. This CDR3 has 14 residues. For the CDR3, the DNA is TGTGCCAGCAGCTTAGAAGCAGGAACCGGGGAGCTGTTTTTT. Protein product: CASSLEAGTGELFF.

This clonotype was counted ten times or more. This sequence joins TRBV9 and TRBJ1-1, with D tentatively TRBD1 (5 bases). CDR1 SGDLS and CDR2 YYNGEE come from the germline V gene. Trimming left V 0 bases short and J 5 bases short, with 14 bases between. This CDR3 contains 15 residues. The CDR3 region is CASSVEAQGITEAFF. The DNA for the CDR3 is TGTGCCAGCAGCGTAGAGGCCCAGGGAATAACTGAAGCTTTCTTT.

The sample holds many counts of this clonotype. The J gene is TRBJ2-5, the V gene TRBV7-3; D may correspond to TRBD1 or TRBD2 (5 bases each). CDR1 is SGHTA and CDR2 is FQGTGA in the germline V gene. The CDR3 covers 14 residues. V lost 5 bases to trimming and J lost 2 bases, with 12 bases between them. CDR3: CASSPSREQETQYF. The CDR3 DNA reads TGTGCCAGCAGCCCTAGCAGGGAACAAGAGACCCAGTACTTC. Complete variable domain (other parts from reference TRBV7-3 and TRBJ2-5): GAGVSQTPSNKVTEKGKYVELRCDPISGHTALYWYRQSLGQGPEFLIYFQGTGAADDSGLPNDRFFAVRPEGSVSTLKIQRTERGDSAVYLCASSPSREQETQYFGPGTRLLVL.

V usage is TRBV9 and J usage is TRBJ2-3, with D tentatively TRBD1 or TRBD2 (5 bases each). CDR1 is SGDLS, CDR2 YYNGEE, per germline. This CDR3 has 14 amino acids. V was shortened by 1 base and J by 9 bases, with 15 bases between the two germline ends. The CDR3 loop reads CASSVTGARDTQYF. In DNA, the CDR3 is TGTGCCAGCAGCGTAACTGGGGCCCGGGACACGCAGTATTTT.

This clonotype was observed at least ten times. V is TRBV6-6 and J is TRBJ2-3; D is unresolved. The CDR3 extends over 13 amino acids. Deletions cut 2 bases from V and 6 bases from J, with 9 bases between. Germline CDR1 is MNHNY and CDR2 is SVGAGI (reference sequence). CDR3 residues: CASSYVGKDTQYF. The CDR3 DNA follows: TGTGCCAGCAGTTACGTTGGAAAGGATACGCAGTATTTT.